Each of the 21 T cell receptor beta chains below was sequenced from the same sample in a study of breast tumors, draining lymph nodes, adjacent tissues. Samples came from axillary lymph nodes draining the breast cancer. TCRdb reprocessed the multiplex PCR reads via MiXCR and lists one record per CDR3 protein. The profile shows some 130,000 distinct CDR3 sequences, 20% to 25% of them singletons. Sequences were obtained from axillary lymph node tissue. All receptors come from a female donor with breast cancer. Some clones in this sample may be carry-over from other donors' samples.

This clonotype was recorded many times. The chain combines TRBV7-9 with TRBJ2-7; D not certain. Trimming pared 3 bases from V and 0 bases from J, leaving 6 bases between. The CDR3 consists of 13 residues. In germline, CDR1 is SEHNR, CDR2 FQNEAQ (reference sequence). CDR3: CASSFRTSYEQYF. CDR3 coding DNA: TGTGCCAGCAGCTTTCGGACCTCCTACGAGCAGTACTTC.

The CDR3 DNA reads TGTGCCAGCAGCCAAGATCTGTTAAAAGAGACCCAGTACTTC. Translation: CASSQDLLKETQYF. The rearrangement uses TRBV3-1 and TRBJ2-5; D unresolved. The CDR3 is 14 residues long. The germline V and J ends were trimmed by 0 bases and 3 bases, with 8 bases remaining between them. Per germline, CDR1 LGHDT and CDR2 YNNKEL (reference sequence).

This clonotype occurred a few times. The CDR3 DNA reads as TGTGCCAGCTCACCACCGGCAGCTGGAGGAAACACCATATATTTT. Residues: CASSPPAAGGNTIYF. The rearrangement uses TRBV18 and TRBJ1-3; D gene uncertain. V lost 0 bases and J lost 4, with 10 bases in between. The CDR3 consists of 15 residues. The V gene's germline CDR1 is KGHSH and CDR2 LQKENI.

In its sample, this clonotype was seen a few times. V and J are TRBV6-5 and TRBJ2-5; 7 positions agree with TRBD1. The CDR3 extends over 14 amino acids. With 7 bases clipped from V and 3 bases from J, the junction kept 8 bases outside the gene matches. The V gene's germline CDR1 is MNHEY and CDR2 SVGAGI. The CDR3 DNA reads TGTGCCAGCACACCAGGGACAGTAAAAGAGACCCAGTACTTC. It encodes CASTPGTVKETQYF.

This clonotype came up many times. The chain couples TRBV2 to TRBJ2-7; D is uncertain. This CDR3 contains 11 residues. Germline V gene data show CDR1 as SNHLY and CDR2 as FYNNEI. The V end was cut by 8 bases, the J end by 7 bases, with 12 bases between. The CDR3 loop is CASRASTEQYF. The DNA of the CDR3 is TGTGCCAGCCGCGCTAGTACGGAGCAGTACTTC.

In its sample, this clonotype was seen many times. The rearrangement links TRBV2 to TRBJ1-5; D is possibly TRBD1 (6 bases). Per germline, CDR1 SNHLY and CDR2 FYNNEI. The V gene lost 2 bases and the J gene lost 2 bases, with 7 bases spanning the gap. The CDR3 totals 14 residues. CDR3 nucleotide sequence: TGTGCCAGCAGTGAACGACAGGGCAATCAGCCCCAGCATTTT. Protein product: CASSERQGNQPQHF.

This clonotype appeared a few times. The chain combines TRBV27 with TRBJ2-3; 8 bases line up with TRBD1. Per the germline V gene, CDR1 is MNHEY and CDR2 is SMNVEV (reference sequence). The V gene end was trimmed by 9 bases and the J gene end by 6 bases; junction bases not matched to a gene: 8. The CDR3 loop spans 13 amino acids. This CDR3 is CARGTGPTDTQYF. DNA of the CDR3: TGTGCCAGAGGGACAGGACCCACGGATACGCAGTATTTT.

This clonotype was recorded many times. The chain employs TRBV19 and TRBJ2-1; D is possibly TRBD2 (6 bases). Trimming took 3 bases from V and 5 from J, leaving 20 bases between them. The CDR3 extends over 17 amino acids. Germline V gives CDR1 LNHDA, CDR2 SQIVND (reference sequence). CDR3 protein: CASSMTSPGLNNNEQFF. Here the CDR3 DNA reads TGTGCCAGTAGTATGACGAGCCCCGGACTAAACAACAATGAGCAGTTCTTC.

Of note for this clonotype: A much larger clonotype is one base distant, so this may be a read error. This chain uses TRBV5-6 with TRBJ2-1; D is unclear. Trimming removed 4 bases at V and 8 bases at J, with 16 bases between. Germline V gene data show CDR1 as SGHDT and CDR2 as YYEEEE. CDR3 length: 14 residues. Here the CDR3 reads CASSETETPYEQFF. The DNA of the CDR3 is TGTGCCAGCAGCGAAACCGAGACTCCCTATGAGCAGTTCTTC.

This clonotype appeared many times. This chain joins TRBV7-8 and TRBJ2-1; no definite D call. This CDR3 spans 14 amino acids. The germline V gene has CDR1 SGHVS and CDR2 FQNEAQ. V was clipped by 1 base and J by 7 bases, with 11 bases between them. In nucleotides, the CDR3 is TGTGCCAGCAGCTTAGGAAAATCATTAAATGAGCAGTTCTTC. Protein product: CASSLGKSLNEQFF.

This clonotype has only a few counts. The J gene is TRBJ2-7, the V gene TRBV18; D is possibly TRBD1 (6 bases). V lost 6 bases, J lost 3 bases, and 15 bases lay in between. CDR1 and CDR2 from the germline V gene are KGHSH and LQKENI. The CDR3 loop spans 14 amino acids. The chain's CDR3 is CASSGSGQGYEQYF. CDR3 DNA sequence: TGTGCCAGCTCGGGATCGGGACAAGGCTACGAGCAGTACTTC.

The sample holds many counts of this clonotype. The chain combines TRBV20-1 with TRBJ2-5, with D tentatively TRBD1 (5 bases). Germline CDR1 and CDR2: DFQATT and SNEGSKA (reference sequence). The CDR3 loop spans 12 amino acids. Trimming took off 2 bases at V and 5 bases at J, with 9 bases between the two ends. The CDR3 bases are TGCAGTGCTAGATACGCAGGGGAGACCCAGTACTTC. Amino acids: CSARYAGETQYF.

In this sample, this clonotype turned up many times. This rearrangement joins TRBV6-2 or TRBV6-3 to TRBJ2-2; D uncertain. The CDR3 contains 13 residues. CDR1 is MNHEY, CDR2 SVGEGT, per germline. Trimming took 6 bases from V and 7 from J, leaving 12 bases between them. The CDR3 is CASRANGYGELFF. The CDR3, as DNA: TGTGCCAGCAGGGCGAATGGGTACGGGGAGCTGTTTTTT.

The sample holds many counts of this clonotype. The chain is built from TRBV27 and TRBJ1-5, with TRBD1 identical over 7 bases. The length of the CDR3 is 15 residues. Looked up from germline, CDR1 is MNHEY and CDR2 is SMNVEV (reference sequence). V trimming: 6 bases; J trimming: 4 bases; junction bases outside the gene matches: 9. The CDR3 loop reads CASRRAGQPNQPQHF. For the CDR3, the DNA is TGTGCCAGCAGACGAGCGGGACAGCCGAATCAGCCCCAGCATTTT.

This clonotype was recorded at least ten times. The V and J genes are TRBV6-2 or TRBV6-3 and TRBJ1-5; D is unresolved. The CDR3 loop spans 15 amino acids. Germline CDR1 and CDR2: MNHEY and SVGEGT. The V end lost 5 bases, the J end lost 0 bases, and 11 bases lay between the germline ends. CDR3 bases: TGTGCCAGCAGTCCCTGGGGTAATAGCAATCAGCCCCAGCATTTT. This translates into CASSPWGNSNQPQHF.

Note on this clonotype: A read error is possible here, since a much larger clone lies one base away. The rearrangement uses TRBV18 and TRBJ1-4; D may be TRBD1 (6 bases). V lost 6 bases to trimming and J lost 12 bases, with 14 bases between them. Per the germline V gene, CDR1 is KGHSH and CDR2 is LQKENI. The CDR3 spans 12 residues. For the CDR3, the DNA is TGTGCCAGCTCCCTAACAGGGAGCGAACTGTTTTTT. This gives the protein CASSLTGSELFF.

This clonotype was counted only a few times. This may arise from a read error, as a much more abundant clone is one base away. The chain joins TRBV7-2 to TRBJ2-1; D is perhaps TRBD2 (6 bases). CDR1 SGHTA and CDR2 FQGNSA come from the germline V gene. CDR3 length equals 14 residues. This CDR3 reads CASSVSGSYDEQFF. CDR3 nucleotide sequence: TGTGCCAGCAGCGTTAGCGGCTCCTACGATGAGCAGTTCTTC.

This clonotype was seen at least ten times. V gene TRBV4-1 combines with J gene TRBJ2-2; TRBD1 matches at 12 bases. Germline CDR1 is MGHRA and CDR2 is YSYEKL. This CDR3 region has 15 residues. The ends lost 1 base at V and 6 bases at J; junction bases unmatched: 0. The CDR3: CASSQGDRGPGELFF. The CDR3 DNA reads TGCGCCAGCAGCCAAGGGGACAGGGGGCCCGGGGAGCTGTTTTTT.

In regard to this clonotype: A much larger clone lies a single base off, so this may be a read error. The chain carries TRBV9 and TRBJ1-2; 8 bases align to TRBD1. After removal of 0 bases from V and 4 bases from J, the junction contained 5 bases not matched to a gene. Looked up from germline, CDR1 is SGDLS and CDR2 is YYNGEE. The CDR3 has 15 residues. Here the CDR3 reads CASSVVAGGCYGYTF. The CDR3 DNA follows: TGTGCCAGCAGCGTAGTGGCAGGGGGCTGCTATGGCTACACCTTC.

This clonotype has a count of ten or more. Germline and junction disagree at one end, which may indicate a read error. The rearrangement uses TRBV27 and TRBJ2-7, with 11 positions matching TRBD1. The germline V gene encodes CDR1 MNHEY and CDR2 SMNVEV (reference sequence). The CDR3 consists of 14 residues. The CDR3 loop is CASSSQAGTGGLNF. The CDR3, as DNA: TGTGCCAGCAGTTCCCAAGCCGGGACAGGGGGATTGAACTTC.

This clonotype was observed many times. The rearrangement links TRBV20-1 to TRBJ2-3; D may be TRBD2 (5 bases). The CDR3 totals 13 residues. The ends were cut back, 8 bases at V and 3 bases at J, with 15 bases in the middle. Per germline, CDR1 DFQATT and CDR2 SNEGSKA (reference sequence). The CDR3 region has the DNA TGCAGTTCGGCAGGCCGGGGAACAGATACGCAGTATTTT. It codes for CSSAGRGTDTQYF.